The entry that follows covers one T cell receptor (beta chain) sequence. This sample was included in a study of CD8 T cells in Susac syndrome. V lost 4 bases and J lost 1; bases outside the gene matches: 10. Germline values: CDR1 SGHRS, CDR2 YFSETQ. The CDR3 runs 16 residues. TCR beta sequencing covered blood CD8+ and CD4+ T cells. The CD8+ and CD4+ T cells were negatively isolated, with the TEMRA cells enriched by FACS. Reverse transcription used about 0.45 to 1 ug RNA and random hexamers. Multiplex immunoSEQ PCR targeted 54 Vbeta and 13 Jbeta TCR beta segments. Each CDR3 protein is one row after TCRdb ran MiXCR on the immunoSEQ multiplex PCR reads. The table shows some 260,000 distinct CDR3 sequences, with roughly 85% occurring only once.

Sequencing input: CD8+ T cells from PBMCs. The origin of this receptor is a human donor with multiple sclerosis. The gene calls are TRBV5-1 and TRBJ1-1; 7 bases line up with TRBD1. The DNA of the CDR3 is TGCGCCAGCAGCCCATTACACCGGGACAGGAACACTGAAGCTTTCTTT. Residues: CASSPLHRDRNTEAFF.